This TCR beta chain was identified in a study of CD8 T cells in ankylosing spondylitis. There are many counts of this clonotype. Its target is unknown. Researchers built TCR beta libraries using quantitative 5'-RACE with molecular barcodes. TCRdb redid the calling of the 5' RACE reads with MiXCR, one entry per CDR3 protein. The repertoire holds about 69,000 distinct CDR3 sequences, about 5% seen once, with approximately 2% in the top ten. Study results and limitations: The study identified a TCR beta motif of seven or eight highly homologous variants that appeared characteristic of ankylosing spondylitis blood. There was reportedly significant enrichment of clones that were disease-linked in matched ankylosing spondylitis synovial fluid.

Sequencing was carried out using blood, either unsorted or a sorted T cell fraction (not recorded which). This receptor was identified in a male donor with ankylosing spondylitis or in good health (not recorded which).

In DNA, the CDR3 is TGTGCCAGCACCGACCCCTCGAAGGGGACTGAAGCTTTCTTT. Residues: CASTDPSKGTEAFF. The chain recombines TRBV27 with TRBJ1-1, with D perhaps matching TRBD1 (5 bases). In germline, CDR1 is MNHEY, CDR2 SMNVEV (reference sequence). Trimming cost V 7 bases and J 5 bases, with 17 bases left between them. CDR3 length: 14 amino acids.